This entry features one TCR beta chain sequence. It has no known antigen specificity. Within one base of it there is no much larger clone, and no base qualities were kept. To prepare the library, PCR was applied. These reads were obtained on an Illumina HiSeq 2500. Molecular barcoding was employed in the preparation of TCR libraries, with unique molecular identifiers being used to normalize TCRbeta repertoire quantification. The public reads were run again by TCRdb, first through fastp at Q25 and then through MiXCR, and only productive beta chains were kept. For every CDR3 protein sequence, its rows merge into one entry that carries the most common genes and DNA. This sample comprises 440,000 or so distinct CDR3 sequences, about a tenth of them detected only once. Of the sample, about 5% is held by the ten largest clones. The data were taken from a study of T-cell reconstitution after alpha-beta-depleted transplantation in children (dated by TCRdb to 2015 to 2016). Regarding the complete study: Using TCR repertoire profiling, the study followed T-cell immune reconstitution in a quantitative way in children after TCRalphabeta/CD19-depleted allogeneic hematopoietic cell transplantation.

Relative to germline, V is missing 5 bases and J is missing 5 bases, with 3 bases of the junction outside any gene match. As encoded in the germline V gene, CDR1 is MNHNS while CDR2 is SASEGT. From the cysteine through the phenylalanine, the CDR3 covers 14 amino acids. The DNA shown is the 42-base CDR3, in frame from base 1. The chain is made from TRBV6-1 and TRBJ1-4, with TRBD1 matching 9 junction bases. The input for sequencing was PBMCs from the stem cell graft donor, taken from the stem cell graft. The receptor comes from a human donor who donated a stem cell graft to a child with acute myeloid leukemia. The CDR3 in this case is CASSRQGGNEKLFF. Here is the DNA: TGTGCCAGCAGTCGACAGGGGGGGAATGAAAAACTGTTTTTT.